This record looks at one T cell receptor beta chain sequence and its context. Its cognate antigen is unknown. Per the germline V gene, CDR1 is LNHDA and CDR2 is SQIVND (reference sequence). The CDR3 runs 15 residues. V gave up 4 bases and J gave up 1 base, with 13 bases separating them. iRepertoire HTBI primers and Arm-PCR of CDR3 regions built TCR beta libraries. TCRdb used MiXCR to reprocess the multiplex PCR reads, holding one entry per CDR3 protein. The profile shows approximately 400,000 distinct CDR3 sequences, roughly 10% of them singletons. This sample stems from a study of regulatory T cells in long-lasting Graves disease. Stated time point: newly diagnosed GD, antithyroid drugs for less than 3 months. Preparation of the TCR library used RNA extracted from PBMCs. Recruitment took place at an endocrinology department in Xi'an, China. Each patient gave around 8.1 milliliters of EDTA-anticoagulated peripheral blood.

Study results and limitations: Newly diagnosed patients shared about a thousand public clonotypes; persistent patients shared about 2,500.

A further study also used this sample, focusing on T cells in Graves' hyperthyroidism and ophthalmopathy.

Sequenced material: peripheral blood mononuclear cells (PBMCs), taken at new diagnosis, from a patient treated with antithyroid drugs. The chain is built from TRBV19 and TRBJ1-1; no firm D call. The receptor comes from a woman aged 18-29 years with Graves disease. CDR3 nucleotides: TGTGCCAGTAGTACACCCGGGCCGAGGAACACTGAAGCTTTCTTT. This sequence encodes CASSTPGPRNTEAFF.